These 20 T cell receptor beta chains were sequenced from one sample in a study of T cell responses to AZD1222 COVID-19 vaccine. Produced via immunoSEQ multiplex PCR; TCRdb's table is partial and in-frame only. The sample includes about 78,000 clones, about 90% of them seen just once. The specimen comprised peripheral blood, sampled 28 days after the second AZD1222 dose. The receptors here all came from an adult who received the AZD1222 COVID-19 vaccine.

This chain joins TRBV12-3 or TRBV12-4 and TRBJ2-7; TRBD2 might be the D (6 bases). This CDR3 has 13 amino acids. The V end lost 11 bases, the J end lost 5 bases, and 19 bases lay between the germline ends. The CDR3 coding sequence is TGTGCCCGCCCCCCTAGCGTCTGTCACGAGCAGTACTTC. This codes for CARPPSVCHEQYF.

This chain links TRBV5-1 with TRBJ2-1; 9 bases agree with TRBD1. This CDR3 comprises 15 residues. Losses at the gene ends were 4 bases for V and 0 bases for J; bases not matched to a gene: 2. CDR1 SGHRS and CDR2 YFSETQ come from the germline V gene. The CDR3 region is CASSQGQGSYNEQFF. The CDR3 region has the DNA TGCGCCAGCAGCCAGGGACAGGGCTCCTACAATGAGCAGTTCTTC.

Written as DNA, the CDR3 is TGTGCCAGCAGTACCGACCCGTCTGGCTACACCTTC. This encodes CASSTDPSGYTF. The chain recombines TRBV2 with TRBJ1-2; D not resolved. This CDR3 has 12 amino acids. V was trimmed by 5 bases and J by 7 bases, leaving 11 bases between them. The germline V gene encodes CDR1 SNHLY and CDR2 FYNNEI.

This clone is a singleton in its sample. V and J are TRBV7-9 and TRBJ1-3, with TRBD1 matching 8 bases. Trimming at V came to 5 bases and at J to 4 bases, leaving 7 bases not matched to a gene. The CDR3 is 15 amino acids. Germline loops: CDR1 SEHNR, CDR2 FQNEAQ (reference sequence). The CDR3, as DNA: TGTGCCAGCAGCCGACCTACAGGGGGAGGAAACACCATATATTTT. Translated: CASSRPTGGGNTIYF.

This chain links TRBV30 with TRBJ2-7, with 9 nucleotides matching TRBD1. CDR1 and CDR2 from the germline V gene are GTSNPN and SVGIG (reference sequence). V lost 2 bases and J lost 0; bases outside the gene matches: 5. This CDR3 is 15 amino acids long. CDR3 coding DNA: TGTGCCTGGAGTCCACCGGACAGGGGCTCCTACGAGCAGTACTTC. It encodes CAWSPPDRGSYEQYF.

The chain carries TRBV24-1 and TRBJ2-1, with TRBD2 as a possible D gene (5 bases). CDR3 length: 14 amino acids. Germline CDR1 reads KGHDR; CDR2 reads SFDVKD. The germline V and J ends were trimmed by 5 bases and 4 bases, with 11 bases remaining between them. CDR3 residues: CATSVRGSYNEQFF. The CDR3 DNA sequence: TGTGCCACCAGTGTAAGAGGGTCTTACAATGAGCAGTTCTTC.

This chain connects TRBV4-1 to TRBJ2-7; 9 bases line up with TRBD1. The CDR3 sequence is 14 residues long. Germline V gene lookup returns CDR1 MGHRA and CDR2 YSYEKL. J was trimmed by 3 bases and V by 3 bases; bases with no gene match: 3. The CDR3 coding sequence is TGCGCCAGCAGCCATCGGACAGGGGACTACGAGCAGTACTTC. This translates into CASSHRTGDYEQYF.

This chain connects TRBV10-3 to TRBJ1-2; 9 positions match TRBD1. The V segment lost 0 bases and the J segment 5 bases; nucleotides outside the gene matches: 13. This CDR3 is 18 amino acids long. The germline CDR1 and CDR2 sequences are ENHRY and SYGVKD. CDR3 protein: CAISESMGQGSKVYGYTF. CDR3 DNA: TGTGCCATCAGTGAGTCGATGGGACAGGGCTCTAAGGTTTATGGCTACACCTTC.

CDR3 nucleotides: TGTGCCTGGACGGGACGAAGCACAGATACGCAGTATTTT. The encoded protein is CAWTGRSTDTQYF. The V gene is TRBV30, the J gene TRBJ2-3, with D perhaps matching TRBD1 or TRBD2 (5 bases each). Trimming took 4 bases from V and 0 from J, leaving 8 bases between them. The CDR3 totals 13 residues. Germline loops: CDR1 GTSNPN, CDR2 SVGIG (reference sequence).

This clone is a singleton in its sample. The chain is built from TRBV7-2 and TRBJ2-3; D remains ambiguous. Germline CDR1 reads SGHTA; CDR2 reads FQGNSA. V was shortened by 0 bases and J by 11 bases, with 6 bases between the two germline ends. The CDR3 is 11 residues long. The CDR3 coding sequence is TGTGCCAGCAGCTTAGCAGAGTGGCAGTATTTT. It yields the protein CASSLAEWQYF.

This chain connects TRBV7-9 to TRBJ1-4, with TRBD1 matching 8 bases. CDR3 length: 14 residues. Unmatched junction bases numbered 5, after V lost 3 bases and J lost 8 bases. Germline loops: CDR1 SEHNR, CDR2 FQNEAQ (reference sequence). CDR3 nucleotide sequence: TGTGCCAGCAGCTTCCAGGGGGCGCGGGAAAAACTGTTTTTT. Amino acids: CASSFQGAREKLFF.

This clone occurred once. J is TRBJ2-1 and V is TRBV6-5; D possibly uses TRBD1 or TRBD2 (6 bases each). Trimming removed 7 bases from V and 8 bases from J, with 12 bases in between. This CDR3 has 12 amino acids. In germline, CDR1 is MNHEY, CDR2 SVGAGI. CDR3 sequence (DNA): TGTGCCAGCAAAGGGGGGTCCGATGAGCAGTTCTTC. Protein product: CASKGGSDEQFF.

This chain connects TRBV20-1 to TRBJ2-1; D remains unclear. Between the trimmed V and J ends, which lost 1 base and 2 bases, there was a span of 0 bases. The length of the CDR3 is 11 residues. CDR1 and CDR2 (germline): DFQATT, SNEGSKA (reference sequence). The chain's CDR3 is CSARAYNEQFF. As DNA, the CDR3 is TGCAGTGCTAGAGCCTACAATGAGCAGTTCTTC.

This sequence joins TRBV24-1 and TRBJ2-1; TRBD2 might be the D (6 bases). The CDR3 runs 16 residues. Germline loops: CDR1 KGHDR, CDR2 SFDVKD. V was trimmed by 1 base and J by 4 bases, leaving 13 bases between them. The CDR3 is CATSDLGGEKYNEQFF. The CDR3 DNA reads as TGTGCCACCAGTGATTTAGGAGGGGAAAAATACAATGAGCAGTTCTTC.

The chain carries TRBV5-4 and TRBJ1-2, with D unclear. Between the trimmed V and J ends, which lost 1 base and 4 bases, there was a span of 8 bases. CDR1 is SGHNT, CDR2 YYREEE, per germline (reference sequence). The CDR3 has 13 amino acids. In nucleotides, the CDR3 is TGTGCCAGCAGCTTGTTTAACCTCTATGGCTACACCTTC. It specifies CASSLFNLYGYTF.

The chain links TRBV3-1 (or the pseudogene TRBV3-2) to TRBJ1-4; D ambiguous. Germline V CDR1 and CDR2: LGHDT, YNNKEL (reference sequence). The CDR3 totals 16 residues. The ends were cut back, 4 bases at V and 3 bases at J, with 15 bases in the middle. This CDR3 is CASSPLVGIANEKLFF. The CDR3 bases are TGTGCCAGCAGCCCCTTAGTTGGCATTGCTAATGAAAAACTGTTTTTT.

This clone was detected once. This chain uses TRBV5-4 with TRBJ2-6, with 8 bases matching TRBD2. V was pared by 4 bases and J by 0 bases, with 9 bases of the junction left unmatched. Germline V CDR1 and CDR2: SGHNT, YYREEE (reference sequence). This CDR3 has 18 residues. The CDR3: CASSLGGGGPSGANVLTF. For the CDR3, the DNA is TGTGCCAGCAGCCTCGGGGGCGGGGGGCCCTCTGGGGCCAACGTCCTGACTTTC. The entire variable domain, with the rest obtained from reference TRBV5-4 and TRBJ2-6, is as follows: ETGVTQSPTHLIKTRGQQVTLRCSSQSGHNTVSWYQQALGQGPQFIFQYYREEENGRGNFPPRFSGLQFPNYSSELNVNALELDDSALYLCASSLGGGGPSGANVLTFGAGSRLTVL.

The chain recombines TRBV9 with TRBJ2-1; weak D call: TRBD2 (6 bases). Per germline, CDR1 SGDLS and CDR2 YYNGEE. The germline V and J ends were trimmed by 0 bases and 10 bases, with 11 bases remaining between them. The CDR3 consists of 13 residues. The CDR3 DNA reads TGTGCCAGCAGCGTAGCTACTGGGGGGGAGCAGTTCTTC. Encoded protein: CASSVATGGEQFF.

J is TRBJ2-2 and V is TRBV5-1; D is unclear. The CDR3 is 15 residues long. Trimming pared 4 bases from V and 4 bases from J, leaving 14 bases between. CDR1 is SGHRS and CDR2 is YFSETQ in the germline V gene. The CDR3 loop reads CASSRSVTATGELFF. The DNA for the CDR3 is TGCGCCAGCAGCCGCTCTGTAACAGCCACCGGGGAGCTGTTTTTT.

The chain links TRBV7-6 to TRBJ2-3; D gene uncertain. Germline assignment: CDR1 SGHVS and CDR2 FNYEAQ. CDR3 length: 13 residues. V gave up 5 bases and J gave up 2 bases, with 8 bases separating them. CDR3 region: CASSPLTTDTQYF. The CDR3 bases are TGTGCCAGCAGCCCCCTGACCACAGATACGCAGTATTTT.